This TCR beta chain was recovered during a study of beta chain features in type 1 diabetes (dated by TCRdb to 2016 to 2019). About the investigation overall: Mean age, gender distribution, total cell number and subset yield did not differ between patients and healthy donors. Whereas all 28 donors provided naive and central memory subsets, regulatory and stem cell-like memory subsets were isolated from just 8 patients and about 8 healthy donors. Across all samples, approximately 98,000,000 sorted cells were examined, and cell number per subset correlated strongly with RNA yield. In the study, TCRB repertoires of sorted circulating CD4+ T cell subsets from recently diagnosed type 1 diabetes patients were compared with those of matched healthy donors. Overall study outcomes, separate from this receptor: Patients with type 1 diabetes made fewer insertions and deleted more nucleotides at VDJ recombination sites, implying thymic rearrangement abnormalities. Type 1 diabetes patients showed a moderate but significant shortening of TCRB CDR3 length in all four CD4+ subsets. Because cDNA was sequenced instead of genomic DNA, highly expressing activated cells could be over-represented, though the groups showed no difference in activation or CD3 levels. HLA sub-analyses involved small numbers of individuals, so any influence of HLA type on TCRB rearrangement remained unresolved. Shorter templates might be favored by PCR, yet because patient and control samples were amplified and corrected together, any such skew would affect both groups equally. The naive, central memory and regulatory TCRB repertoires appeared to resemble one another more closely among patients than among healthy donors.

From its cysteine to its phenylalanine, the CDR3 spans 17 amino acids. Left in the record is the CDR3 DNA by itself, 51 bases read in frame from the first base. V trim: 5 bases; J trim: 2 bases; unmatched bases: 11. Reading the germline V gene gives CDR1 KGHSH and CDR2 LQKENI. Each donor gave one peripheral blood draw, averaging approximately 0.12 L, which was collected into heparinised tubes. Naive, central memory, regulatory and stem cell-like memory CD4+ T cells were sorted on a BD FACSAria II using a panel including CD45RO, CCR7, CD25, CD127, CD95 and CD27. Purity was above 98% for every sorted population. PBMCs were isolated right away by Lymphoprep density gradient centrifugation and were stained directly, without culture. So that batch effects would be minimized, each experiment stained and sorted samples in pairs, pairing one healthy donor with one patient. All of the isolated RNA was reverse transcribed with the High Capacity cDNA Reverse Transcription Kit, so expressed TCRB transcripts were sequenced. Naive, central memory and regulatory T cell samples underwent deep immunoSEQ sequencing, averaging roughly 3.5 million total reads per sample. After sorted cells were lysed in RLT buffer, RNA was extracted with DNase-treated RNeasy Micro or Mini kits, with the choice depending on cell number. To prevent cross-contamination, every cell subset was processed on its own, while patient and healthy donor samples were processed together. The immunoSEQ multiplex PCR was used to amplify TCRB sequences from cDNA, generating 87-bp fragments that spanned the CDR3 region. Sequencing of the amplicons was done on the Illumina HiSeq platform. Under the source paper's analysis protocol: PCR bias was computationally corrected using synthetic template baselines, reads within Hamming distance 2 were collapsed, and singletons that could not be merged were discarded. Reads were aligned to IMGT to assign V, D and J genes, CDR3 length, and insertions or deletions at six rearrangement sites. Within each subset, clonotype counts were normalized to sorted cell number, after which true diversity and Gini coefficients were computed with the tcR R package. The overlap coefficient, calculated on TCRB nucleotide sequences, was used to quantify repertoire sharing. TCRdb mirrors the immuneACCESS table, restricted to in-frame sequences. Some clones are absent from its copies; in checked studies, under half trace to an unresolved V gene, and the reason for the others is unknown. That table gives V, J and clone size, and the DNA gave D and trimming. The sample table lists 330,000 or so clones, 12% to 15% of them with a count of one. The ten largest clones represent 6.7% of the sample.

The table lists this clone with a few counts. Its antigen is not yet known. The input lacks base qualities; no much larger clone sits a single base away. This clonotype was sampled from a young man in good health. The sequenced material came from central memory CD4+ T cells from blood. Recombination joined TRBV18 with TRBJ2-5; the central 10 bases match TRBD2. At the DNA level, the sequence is TGTGCCAGCTCATCTTTCCAGCGGGGGGGCCTTCAAGAGACCCAGTACTTC. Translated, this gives CASSSFQRGGLQETQYF.